The present T cell receptor (beta chain) was sequenced within a study of shared clonotypes between healthy human individuals. Study background: Each donor's CD8 memory used one plate, CD8 naive two, each CD4 subset three. Study-level findings and limits: Non-shared clonotypes had lower generation probabilities than clonotypes shared by all four sorted-subset donors.

On this clone: The antigen is undetermined.

The CDR3 is made up of 14 amino acids. Trimming left V 4 bases short and J 6 bases short, with 13 bases between. Germline CDR1 is SGDLS and CDR2 is YYNGEE. Using roughly 200 ng DNA, tens of thousands of T cell genomes, the sorted-subset replicate PCRs were run. Clones were read by immunoSEQ multiplex PCR, and TCRdb kept only the in-frame ones, dropping some. The sample yields under 1,100,000 clones, about four fifths seen once. Sequenced input: memory CD4+ T cells from PBMCs. Subset reported: CD45RA-negative fraction. This TCR came from a man younger than 35 in good health. Some clones in this sample may be carry-over from other donors' samples. The V and J genes are TRBV9 and TRBJ2-2; D might be TRBD2 (7 bases). The CDR3 reads CASSSRGGPGELFF. The CDR3 coding sequence is TGTGCCAGCAGCTCTCGCGGGGGCCCCGGGGAGCTGTTTTTT.